This T cell receptor (beta chain) appears in the sequencing data of a study of shared clonotypes between healthy human individuals. The overall study: The people who gave samples were a couple of women and three men aged 18 to 49.

Profiling relied on immunoSEQ multiplex PCR, and the TCRdb table lists in-frame clones only, not all of them. Of fewer than 3 million clones in the sample, about 90% were seen once. This CDR3 is built from 11 residues. CDR1 is SGHTA and CDR2 is FQGNSA in the germline V gene. Deletions cut 3 bases from V and 7 bases from J, with 4 bases between. Sequenced material: naive CD4+ T cells from PBMCs. Subset defined: CD45RA+ positively selected. The V call is TRBV7-2, the J call TRBJ2-1; no clear D. This sequence originates from a man aged 18-30 years in good health. Some clones in this sample may be carry-over from other donors' samples. CDR3 loop: CASSFRNEQFF. The CDR3, as DNA: TGTGCCAGCAGCTTCCGGAATGAGCAGTTCTTC.